A single sample gave rise to the 30 T cell receptor beta chains below, sequenced in a study of identical twins. TCRdb processed the 5' RACE reads anew with MiXCR; each CDR3 protein has one entry. The sample carries 690,000 or so distinct CDR3 sequences, roughly 8% recorded once. The sample was also reused in another study, on yellow fever vaccine responses in identical twins.

The sequenced sample was PBMCs. Every receptor here comes from a woman aged 18-35 years in good health.

This clonotype was seen at least ten times. This chain joins TRBV29-1 and TRBJ2-3; D is possibly TRBD2 (5 bases). Germline loops: CDR1 SQVTM, CDR2 ANQGSEA. There are 12 residues in the CDR3. V was pared by 4 bases and J by 5 bases, with 10 bases between. DNA of the CDR3: TGCAGCGTTGGGAGGCAGGAAGATACGCAGTATTTT. This translates into CSVGRQEDTQYF.

This clonotype has more than one count but fewer than ten. This chain joins TRBV28 and TRBJ1-2; 9 nucleotides align to TRBD1. Germline V gives CDR1 MDHEN, CDR2 SYDVKM. This CDR3 is 14 amino acids long. V gave up 4 bases and J gave up 7 bases; unmatched junction bases: 7. In DNA, the CDR3 is TGTGCCAGCAGTTCCGGACAGGGGAATGTTGGCTACACCTTC. This gives the protein CASSSGQGNVGYTF.

The chain has TRBV7-9 and TRBJ1-6; D remains unclear. The CDR3 runs 15 residues. The germline V gene encodes CDR1 SEHNR and CDR2 FQNEAQ (reference sequence). Trimming took 1 base from V and 5 from J, leaving 9 bases between them. The CDR3 DNA reads as TGTGCCAGCAGCTTAGGAGGGCTGAATAATTCACCCCTCCACTTT. Translated: CASSLGGLNNSPLHF. The full variable domain, its missing parts supplied by reference TRBV7-9 and TRBJ1-6, is DTGVSQNPRHKITKRGQNVTFRCDPISEHNRLYWYRQTLGQGPEFLTYFQNEAQLEKSRLLSDRFSAERPKGSFSTLEIQRTEQGDSAMYLCASSLGGLNNSPLHFGNGTRLTVT.

This clonotype showed up many times. This sequence joins TRBV6-1 and TRBJ2-1; perhaps TRBD2 as D (5 bases). Germline V lookup: CDR1 MNHNS, CDR2 SASEGT. The germline V and J ends were trimmed by 6 bases and 7 bases, with 16 bases remaining between them. There are 14 residues in the CDR3. The CDR3 is CASSPRELWNEQFF. The CDR3 coding sequence is TGTGCCAGCAGCCCCCGGGAATTGTGGAATGAGCAGTTCTTC.

This clonotype has a count of ten or more. The chain carries TRBV20-1 and TRBJ1-1, with D tentatively TRBD1 (5 bases). Germline lookup yields CDR1 DFQATT and CDR2 SNEGSKA (reference sequence). This CDR3 has 14 amino acids. Trimming took 1 base from V and 1 from J, leaving 10 bases between them. The CDR3 coding sequence is TGCAGTGCTAGAGTCGCAGGACAGAACACTGAAGCTTTCTTT. Amino acid sequence: CSARVAGQNTEAFF.

The CDR3 here is CASSLAGRQGNQPQHF. Written as DNA, the CDR3 is TGTGCCAGCAGCTTAGCAGGGCGTCAGGGAAATCAGCCCCAGCATTTT. This chain connects TRBV7-2 to TRBJ1-5; possible D gene TRBD1, 5 bases. Germline V gene data show CDR1 as SGHTA and CDR2 as FQGNSA. This CDR3 has 16 residues. Trimming took 0 bases from V and 4 from J, leaving 13 bases between them.

This clonotype was seen only a few times. This chain uses TRBV20-1 with TRBJ2-6; D remains unclear. The germline V gene has CDR1 DFQATT and CDR2 SNEGSKA (reference sequence). CDR3 size: 16 residues. Between the trimmed V and J ends, which lost 6 bases and 0 bases, there was a span of 15 bases. CDR3 protein: CSAPRAVDSGANVLTF. CDR3 coding DNA: TGCAGTGCCCCACGGGCGGTTGACTCTGGGGCCAACGTCCTGACTTTC.

This clonotype has ten or more counts. The chain uses TRBV28 and TRBJ2-7; D possibly matches TRBD1 or TRBD2 (5 bases each). This CDR3 spans 14 amino acids. Looked up from germline, CDR1 is MDHEN and CDR2 is SYDVKM. The V end lost 5 bases, the J end lost 6 bases, and 17 bases lay between the germline ends. CDR3 residues: CASSPTGPGREQYF. In DNA, the CDR3 is TGTGCCAGCAGTCCCACGGGTCCGGGGCGCGAGCAGTACTTC.

V is TRBV20-1 and J is TRBJ2-7; D is perhaps TRBD1 (5 bases). The CDR3 runs 12 residues. V was clipped by 6 bases and J by 4 bases, with 13 bases between them. Germline values: CDR1 DFQATT, CDR2 SNEGSKA (reference sequence). The CDR3 DNA follows: TGCAGTGCAAGGCTAGGGGAATACGAGCAGTACTTC. Translating gives CSARLGEYEQYF.

The J gene is TRBJ2-3, the V gene TRBV4-2; 11 nucleotides match TRBD2. Looked up from germline, CDR1 is LGHNA and CDR2 is YNFKEQ. The CDR3 has 17 residues. The V segment lost 1 base and the J segment 6 bases; nucleotides outside the gene matches: 9. The CDR3 is CASSQVLASGRRDTQYF. DNA of the CDR3: TGTGCCAGCAGCCAAGTTTTGGCTAGCGGGAGGAGGGATACGCAGTATTTT.

This clonotype was seen ten or more times. The junction shows a germline mismatch at one end, possibly a read error. The CDR3 DNA reads as TGTGCTAGCAGTTATCAGGGGGCATACAATGAGCAGTTCTTC. This codes for CASSYQGAYNEQFF. The chain carries TRBV7-7 and TRBJ2-1, with TRBD1 matching 8 bases. CDR1 and CDR2 (germline): SSHAT, FNYEAQ (reference sequence). The CDR3 loop spans 14 amino acids.

This clonotype was seen many times. V gene TRBV29-1 combines with J gene TRBJ2-1, with unresolved D. V was shortened by 6 bases and J by 7 bases, with 13 bases between the two germline ends. CDR3 length: 12 residues. Looked up from germline, CDR1 is SQVTM and CDR2 is ANQGSEA. CDR3 coding DNA: TGCAGCGTACGATACAGTCGTAATGAGCAGTTCTTC. Amino acid sequence: CSVRYSRNEQFF.

In this sample, this clonotype turned up a few times. The chain carries TRBV20-1 and TRBJ2-2; 16 bases match TRBD2. V gave up 7 bases and J gave up 5 bases; unmatched junction bases: 10. The CDR3 is made up of 17 amino acids. Germline V gene sequence: CDR1 DFQATT, CDR2 SNEGSKA (reference sequence). The CDR3 reads CSVTGLAGGPGTGELFF. The CDR3 nucleotides read TGCAGTGTTACGGGACTAGCGGGAGGGCCGGGAACCGGGGAGCTGTTTTTT.

This clonotype appeared many times. The V and J genes are TRBV12-3 or TRBV12-4 and TRBJ2-5, with D possibly matching TRBD1 (5 bases). The CDR3 has 14 residues. The ends were cut back, 2 bases at V and 5 bases at J, with 12 bases in the middle. The CDR3 nucleotides are TGTGCCAGCAGTTTACTAGGGGCTCAGGAGACCCAGTACTTC. This translates into CASSLLGAQETQYF.

V gene TRBV28 combines with J gene TRBJ1-1, with TRBD1 as a possible D gene (5 bases). The germline gives CDR1 MDHEN, CDR2 SYDVKM. CDR3 length: 14 residues. The V gene lost 3 bases and the J gene lost 4 bases, with 12 bases spanning the gap. CDR3 coding DNA: TGTGCCAGCAGTTTCCACAGGATCGGCACTGAAGCTTTCTTT. Residues: CASSFHRIGTEAFF.

This clonotype has only a few counts. This chain connects TRBV29-1 to TRBJ2-7; 9 bases match TRBD1. CDR3 length: 13 amino acids. V lost 6 bases, J lost 3 bases, and 6 bases stayed unmatched. Germline V gene lookup returns CDR1 SQVTM and CDR2 ANQGSEA. CDR3 coding DNA: TGCAGCGTCTTGACGGGACAGGGCTACGAGCAGTACTTC. The encoded protein is CSVLTGQGYEQYF.

This clonotype was seen more than once but under ten times. The DNA of the CDR3 is TGTGCCAGCAGCTGGGCGGGGGTTGAGACCCAGTACTTC. Its protein is CASSWAGVETQYF. The chain recombines TRBV13 with TRBJ2-5; 7 bases agree with TRBD2. The V segment lost 4 bases and the J segment 5 bases; nucleotides outside the gene matches: 4. The V gene's germline CDR1 is PRHDT and CDR2 FYEKMQ (reference sequence). This CDR3 has 13 residues.

This sequence joins TRBV3-1 and TRBJ2-7; weak D call: TRBD2 (6 bases). The length of the CDR3 is 16 residues. V dropped 1 base and J dropped 3 bases, with 16 bases sitting between them. Germline V gene lookup returns CDR1 LGHDT and CDR2 YNNKEL (reference sequence). The CDR3 loop reads CASSQVGRRGNYEQYF. As DNA, the CDR3 is TGTGCCAGCAGCCAAGTGGGGAGACGGGGGAACTACGAGCAGTACTTC.

The chain joins TRBV15 to TRBJ2-7; maybe TRBD1 (6 bases). Germline V lookup: CDR1 LNHNV, CDR2 YYDKDF (reference sequence). V lost 6 bases and J 0 bases, leaving 12 bases between the germline ends. This CDR3 contains 14 residues. CDR3 nucleotides: TGTGCCACCAGTAGCAGGGGCTTCTCCTACGAGCAGTACTTC. Translated, it gives CATSSRGFSYEQYF.

This sequence joins TRBV27 and TRBJ2-7, with D possibly TRBD2 on 7 matching bases. V lost 1 base and J lost 5, with 15 bases in between. The CDR3 contains 15 residues. Germline V CDR1 and CDR2: MNHEY, SMNVEV (reference sequence). The CDR3 sequence: CASSLYGGALNEQYF. CDR3 coding DNA: TGTGCCAGCAGTTTATATGGGGGGGCTCTCAACGAGCAGTACTTC.

This clonotype was recorded many times. The chain recombines TRBV5-1 with TRBJ2-1, with D maybe TRBD2 (6 bases). The germline V gene has CDR1 SGHRS and CDR2 YFSETQ. CDR3 size: 15 residues. The ends were cut back, 4 bases at V and 3 bases at J, with 14 bases in the middle. CDR3 amino acids: CASSPLARSYNEQFF. The CDR3 DNA sequence: TGCGCCAGCAGCCCTCTAGCGAGAAGCTACAATGAGCAGTTCTTC.

This clonotype was seen repeatedly, ten times or more. The chain has TRBV2 and TRBJ2-7, with TRBD1 matching 7 bases. The length of the CDR3 is 12 residues. Per germline, CDR1 SNHLY and CDR2 FYNNEI. With V trimmed by 7 bases and J by 4 bases, 4 bases remained unmatched. The chain's CDR3 is CASNRGSYEQYF. The CDR3 DNA is TGTGCCAGCAACAGGGGTTCTTACGAGCAGTACTTC.

This clonotype showed up many times. The CDR3 loop is CSVEDRTPGMDEQFF. CDR3 bases: TGCAGCGTTGAAGATCGGACACCGGGGATGGATGAGCAGTTCTTC. The chain links TRBV29-1 to TRBJ2-1; D might be TRBD1 or TRBD2, each matching 5 bases. Germline V lookup: CDR1 SQVTM, CDR2 ANQGSEA. The CDR3 covers 15 residues. The ends were cut back, 0 bases at V and 8 bases at J, with 17 bases in the middle.

The chain recombines TRBV25-1 with TRBJ2-7; weak D call: TRBD2 (6 bases). CDR3 size: 15 residues. V was trimmed by 0 bases and J by 5 bases, leaving 14 bases between them. CDR1 and CDR2 (germline): MGHDK, SYGVNS. The CDR3 DNA sequence: TGTGCCAGCAGTGAATATTTTAGTAGCGGTCACGAGCAGTACTTC. This encodes CASSEYFSSGHEQYF.

This clonotype appeared a few times. Here the CDR3 DNA reads TGTGCCAGCAGCTTCTCGGACAGGGGCTACGAGCAGTACTTC. Amino acids: CASSFSDRGYEQYF. This rearrangement joins TRBV11-2 to TRBJ2-7; TRBD1 aligns across 9 bases. The CDR3 is 14 residues long. V was clipped by 3 bases and J by 3 bases; unmatched bases: 3. Looked up from germline, CDR1 is SGHAT and CDR2 is FQNNGV.

The chain carries TRBV11-2 and TRBJ1-2; a possible D gene is TRBD1 (6 bases). The V gene's germline CDR1 is SGHAT and CDR2 FQNNGV. Trimming left V 7 bases short and J 7 bases short, with 13 bases between. This CDR3 is 12 amino acids long. CDR3 in amino acids: CASTPGGGGYTF. CDR3 DNA: TGTGCCAGCACCCCGGGGGGCGGTGGCTACACCTTC.

The chain has TRBV24-1 and TRBJ2-3, with D possibly called TRBD1 or TRBD2 (6 bases each). V lost 6 bases and J lost 2, with 20 bases in between. The CDR3 contains 17 residues. Germline CDR1 and CDR2: KGHDR and SFDVKD. CDR3 residues: CATSTGGTFAYTDTQYF. CDR3 nucleotides: TGTGCCACCAGTACTGGAGGGACATTTGCTTACACAGATACGCAGTATTTT.

The chain carries TRBV6-2 or TRBV6-3 and TRBJ2-5, with no clear D. V was pared by 2 bases and J by 1 base, with 8 bases between. CDR3 length: 14 residues. Germline values: CDR1 MNHEY, CDR2 SVGEGT. CDR3 sequence reads: CASSYLVFQETQYF. The DNA of the CDR3 is TGTGCCAGCAGTTACCTGGTTTTCCAAGAGACCCAGTACTTC.

At least ten counts were recorded for this clonotype. The chain employs TRBV4-1 and TRBJ1-4; a weak D match, TRBD1 (5 bases). This CDR3 contains 15 residues. V gave up 4 bases and J gave up 7 bases, with 16 bases separating them. Germline CDR1 and CDR2: MGHRA and YSYEKL. The CDR3 here is CASSRPTVGGEKLFF. The CDR3 nucleotides are TGCGCCAGCAGCCGACCGACCGTTGGGGGTGAAAAACTGTTTTTT.

This clonotype was seen a few times. The gene calls are TRBV6-2 or TRBV6-3 and TRBJ1-6; D remains ambiguous. Trimming left V 6 bases short and J 5 bases short, with 8 bases between. The V gene's germline CDR1 is MNHEY and CDR2 SVGEGT. The CDR3 consists of 13 residues. CDR3 nucleotide sequence: TGTGCCAGCAGCCGAGACCATAATTCACCCCTCCACTTT. Its translation is CASSRDHNSPLHF.